The present entry profiles one TCR beta chain with its context. The sample originates from a study of T-cell memory formation after mild COVID-19. Turning to the study itself: The study found TCR clusters largely donor specific.

TCRdb reprocessed the 5' RACE reads via MiXCR and lists one record per CDR3 protein. The data hold some 200,000 distinct CDR3 sequences, with roughly 23% observed a single time. Trimming cost V 6 bases and J 1 base, with 11 bases left between them. CDR3 length: 13 amino acids. Germline CDR1 is DFQATT and CDR2 is SNEGSKA (reference sequence). Sequenced input: PBMCs or a T cell subset sorted from them (not recorded which). This clonotype was sampled from an adult woman who had mild COVID-19 (a few samples of this study predate the infection). Cell type and time point are not known. The rearrangement joins TRBV20-1 to TRBJ2-3; D is possibly TRBD2 (5 bases). The CDR3 here is CSATGIRTDTQYF. DNA for the CDR3: TGCAGTGCGACCGGGATTCGCACAGATACGCAGTATTTT.